This entry lists 20 T cell receptor beta chains sequenced from one sample in a study of CD8+ T cells in alopecia areata. Extracted RNA was reverse transcribed into cDNA, the sequencing template. Assay used: immunoSEQ multiplex PCR; TCRdb lists only in-frame clones, some missing. The sample carries about 100,000 clones, roughly three fifths recorded once. Treatment described: oral pan-JAK inhibitor, 5-10 mg twice daily. The sample in question was CD8+ T cells sorted from blood, obtained at approximately week 60, from a patient treated with tofacitinib. These receptors were taken from a human donor with alopecia areata.

The rearrangement links TRBV4-1 to TRBJ1-4; TRBD1 aligns across 7 bases. Looked up from germline, CDR1 is MGHRA and CDR2 is YSYEKL. V lost 4 bases to trimming and J lost 5 bases; unmatched junction nucleotides: 1. The CDR3 extends over 13 amino acids. CDR3 sequence: CASSPGQNEKLFF. The CDR3 DNA reads TGCGCCAGCAGCCCGGGACAGAATGAAAAACTGTTTTTT.

V gene TRBV6-5 combines with J gene TRBJ2-2; D gene uncertain. From germline, CDR1 is MNHEY and CDR2 SVGAGI. The CDR3 loop spans 15 amino acids. Trimming cost V 1 base and J 7 bases, with 13 bases left between them. CDR3 DNA: TGTGCCAGCAGTTACTATTATACCGGAGTCGGGGAGCTGTTTTTT. Translated, it gives CASSYYYTGVGELFF.

This clone showed up just a few times. V gene TRBV19 combines with J gene TRBJ1-1; 10 nucleotides match TRBD1. Germline-derived CDR1 and CDR2 are LNHDA and SQIVND (reference sequence). With V trimmed by 6 bases and J by 4 bases, 8 bases remained unmatched. The CDR3 is 15 amino acids. CDR3 DNA: TGTGCCAGTAGATCCGACAGGGGGCTAAGCACTGAAGCTTTCTTT. This gives the protein CASRSDRGLSTEAFF.

This clone occurred a few times. The junction departs from the called germline gene at one end, perhaps through a read error. CDR3 amino acids: CASSEGNWGDAFF. The CDR3 DNA is TGTGCCAGCAGCGAAGGGAATTGGGGAGACGCTTTCTTT. The chain employs TRBV2 and TRBJ1-1; D call uncertain. The length of the CDR3 is 13 residues. The germline V gene has CDR1 SNHLY and CDR2 FYNNEI.

This rearrangement joins TRBV7-2 to TRBJ1-5, with TRBD1 identical over 7 bases. The CDR3 covers 13 residues. Germline values: CDR1 SGHTA, CDR2 FQGNSA. J was trimmed by 7 bases and V by 5 bases; bases with no gene match: 5. The CDR3 loop is CASSLRGQQPQHF. DNA for the CDR3: TGTGCCAGCAGCCTAAGGGGGCAACAGCCCCAGCATTTT.

This clone was seen once. The junction departs from the called germline gene at one end, perhaps through a read error. This rearrangement joins TRBV4-1 to TRBJ2-2, with 7 bases matching TRBD1. Germline V gene lookup returns CDR1 MGHRA and CDR2 YSYEKL. This CDR3 region has 15 residues. CDR3 bases: TGTGCCAGCAGCCCCCGGGACAGGAACACCGGGGAGCTGTTTTTT. Protein product: CASSPRDRNTGELFF.

The V call is TRBV7-2, the J call TRBJ2-5; the match to TRBD1 covers 7 bases. The trim removed 1 base at V and 0 bases at J, leaving 2 bases unmatched. The germline V gene has CDR1 SGHTA and CDR2 FQGNSA. The CDR3 length is 15 residues. The CDR3 nucleotides read TGTGCCAGCAGCTTAGGAGGGGGCAACCAAGAGACCCAGTACTTC. Protein product: CASSLGGGNQETQYF.

The chain links TRBV27 to TRBJ2-7, with TRBD2 as a possible D gene (5 bases). V was pared by 3 bases and J by 6 bases, with 15 bases between. This CDR3 comprises 14 residues. Germline V CDR1 and CDR2: MNHEY, SMNVEV (reference sequence). This CDR3 is CASSLPGKPTEQYF. The CDR3 DNA is TGTGCCAGCAGTTTGCCCGGGAAGCCTACCGAGCAGTACTTC.

This chain uses TRBV5-6 with TRBJ2-7; D may be TRBD1 (5 bases). Trimming stripped 4 bases from V and 5 bases from J, with 13 bases between. This CDR3 spans 13 amino acids. Germline values: CDR1 SGHDT, CDR2 YYEEEE. This CDR3 is CASSQGFEDEQYF. CDR3 nucleotide sequence: TGTGCCAGCAGCCAGGGTTTTGAGGACGAGCAGTACTTC. The full variable domain, rest sourced from reference TRBV5-6 and TRBJ2-7, is DAGVTQSPTHLIKTRGQQVTLRCSPKSGHDTVSWYQQALGQGPQFIFQYYEEEERQRGNFPDRFSGHQFPNYSSELNVNALLLGDSALYLCASSQGFEDEQYFGPGTRLTVT.

The gene calls are TRBV7-3 and TRBJ1-1, with D hard to call. V was clipped by 1 base and J by 3 bases, with 12 bases between them. Germline assignment: CDR1 SGHTA and CDR2 FQGTGA. The CDR3 runs 15 residues. The CDR3, as DNA: TGTGCCAGCAGCTTAAACGGTGGATCGGACACTGAAGCTTTCTTT. Translation: CASSLNGGSDTEAFF.

This clone is a singleton in its sample. CDR3 DNA: TGTGCCAGCAGCCCGCGGACAGGGCGGGGGGATGAAAAACTGTTTTTT. This encodes CASSPRTGRGDEKLFF. The chain carries TRBV14 and TRBJ1-4, with 8 positions matching TRBD1. V shed 4 bases and J 6 bases; nucleotides not matched to a gene: 10. Germline values: CDR1 SGHDN, CDR2 FVKESK. The length of the CDR3 is 16 residues. Using reference TRBV14 and TRBJ1-4 for the parts outside the CDR3, the full variable domain is EAGVTQFPSHSVIEKGQTVTLRCDPISGHDNLYWYRRVMGKEIKFLLHFVKESKQDESGMPNNRFLAERTGGTYSTLKVQPAELEDSGVYFCASSPRTGRGDEKLFFGSGTQLSVL.

The chain is built from TRBV28 and TRBJ2-2, with 10 nucleotides matching TRBD2. Germline-derived CDR1 and CDR2 are MDHEN and SYDVKM. Unmatched junction bases numbered 4, after V lost 2 bases and J lost 7 bases. The CDR3 covers 15 residues. The CDR3 region is CASSLLAGVGGELFF. The CDR3 region has the DNA TGTGCCAGCAGTTTACTAGCGGGGGTCGGCGGGGAGCTGTTTTTT.

The J gene is TRBJ2-1, the V gene TRBV9; 12 bases match TRBD2. CDR1 SGDLS and CDR2 YYNGEE come from the germline V gene. Unmatched junction bases numbered 4, after V lost 3 bases and J lost 9 bases. The CDR3 is 14 residues long. The CDR3 sequence is CASSGTSGVGEQFF. As DNA, the CDR3 is TGTGCCAGCAGCGGGACTAGCGGGGTCGGTGAGCAGTTCTTC.

The chain combines TRBV9 with TRBJ1-5, with D maybe TRBD1 (5 bases). The CDR3 spans 17 residues. The V and J ends lost 4 bases and 0 bases respectively, with 17 bases between them. The germline V gene encodes CDR1 SGDLS and CDR2 YYNGEE. CDR3 DNA sequence: TGTGCCAGCAGCCCGTCGGGGGTGACAAATAGCAATCAGCCCCAGCATTTT. Its translation: CASSPSGVTNSNQPQHF.

This clone was counted between two and nine times. The chain uses TRBV19 and TRBJ1-2, with D perhaps matching TRBD1 (6 bases). Trimming shortened V by 7 bases and J by 2 bases, and 11 bases separated the two germline ends. Germline V gene sequence: CDR1 LNHDA, CDR2 SQIVND (reference sequence). The CDR3 contains 13 residues. The CDR3 bases are TGTGCCAGTATCGGGAGGGGGAACTATGGCTACACCTTC. Encoded protein: CASIGRGNYGYTF.

Details on this clone: A read error may produce the germline difference seen at one junction end. The chain links TRBV19 to TRBJ1-1, with TRBD1 matching 7 bases. The CDR3 spans 14 residues. Germline CDR1 reads LNHDA; CDR2 reads SQIVND (reference sequence). CDR3 nucleotides: TGTGCCAGTAGTACGGGGACAGTTGACACTGAGGCTTTCTTT. Protein sequence: CASSTGTVDTEAFF.

A remark on this clone: Other DNA sequences within the sample encode an identical CDR3. This chain connects TRBV15 to TRBJ1-1, with D unresolved. Germline loops: CDR1 LNHNV, CDR2 YYDKDF (reference sequence). The CDR3 runs 14 residues. V lost 0 bases and J lost 2, with 7 bases in between. The CDR3 sequence is CATSRDLGNTEAFF. CDR3 nucleotides: TGTGCCACCAGCAGAGATTTGGGAAACACTGAAGCTTTCTTT.

This clone was recorded once. V is TRBV2 and J is TRBJ2-7; 10 bases agree with TRBD2. Germline V CDR1 and CDR2: SNHLY, FYNNEI. V shed 5 bases, J shed 0 bases, and the junction held 4 bases outside the gene matches. The CDR3 extends over 15 amino acids. CDR3 coding DNA: TGTGCCAGCAGTCTTAGCGGGGGGACCTCCTACGAGCAGTACTTC. Its protein is CASSLSGGTSYEQYF.

This rearrangement joins TRBV13 to TRBJ2-5, with 11 bases matching TRBD1. J gave up 4 bases and V 4 bases, and 11 bases lay outside the gene matches. Germline values: CDR1 PRHDT, CDR2 FYEKMQ (reference sequence). The CDR3 loop spans 17 amino acids. Here the CDR3 DNA reads TGTGCCAGCAGCTCGGGACAGGGGGTATCCGGAGGAGAGACCCAGTACTTC. This translates into CASSSGQGVSGGETQYF.

This clone has more than one count but fewer than ten. The chain is built from TRBV7-2 and TRBJ2-3, with D possibly TRBD2 on 6 matching bases. The CDR3 runs 15 residues. The germline CDR1 and CDR2 sequences are SGHTA and FQGNSA. The V end lost 9 bases, the J end lost 6 bases, and 22 bases lay between the germline ends. CDR3 nucleotide sequence: TGTGCCAGAACATTGGGGACTCATATAGGCGATACGCAGTATTTT. Its translation: CARTLGTHIGDTQYF.